The entry below describes one T cell receptor beta chain. Alongside a J-beta primer mix, a sample-barcoded 5' primer served in a second PCR lasting roughly 7 to 11 cycles. One entry per CDR3 protein results from TCRdb running MiXCR on the 5' RACE reads. The sample consists of 1.5 million to 2 million distinct CDR3 sequences, roughly 49% of them appearing once. The sample comes from a study of blood T cells in healthy people across ages. Each donor gave approximately 9.7 milliliters of peripheral blood. The TCR was taken from a woman aged 40 to 49 in good health. The sequenced sample consisted of blood.

The CDR3 spells CASRLQGTSTDTQYF. The CDR3 region has the DNA TGTGCCAGCAGATTACAGGGGACTAGCACAGATACGCAGTATTTT. The chain has TRBV6-1 and TRBJ2-3; possibly TRBD1 for D (7 bases). This CDR3 is built from 15 residues. Germline V gene lookup returns CDR1 MNHNS and CDR2 SASEGT. V lost 6 bases and J lost 0, with 13 bases in between.